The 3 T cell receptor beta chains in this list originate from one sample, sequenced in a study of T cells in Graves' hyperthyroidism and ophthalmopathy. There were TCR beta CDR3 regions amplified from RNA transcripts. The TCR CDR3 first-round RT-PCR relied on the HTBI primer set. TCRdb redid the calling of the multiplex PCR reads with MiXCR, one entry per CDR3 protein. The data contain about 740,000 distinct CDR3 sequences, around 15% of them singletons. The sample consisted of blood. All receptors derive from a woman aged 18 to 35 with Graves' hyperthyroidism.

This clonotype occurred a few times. The CDR3 sequence is CASIPRGAGDYGYTF. The CDR3 DNA reads as TGTGCCAGCATCCCCCGGGGGGCGGGGGACTATGGCTACACCTTC. The chain couples TRBV6-1 to TRBJ1-2; a possible D gene is TRBD1 (6 bases). Germline loops: CDR1 MNHNS, CDR2 SASEGT. The CDR3 has 15 residues. Between the trimmed V and J ends, which lost 7 bases and 3 bases, there was a span of 18 bases.

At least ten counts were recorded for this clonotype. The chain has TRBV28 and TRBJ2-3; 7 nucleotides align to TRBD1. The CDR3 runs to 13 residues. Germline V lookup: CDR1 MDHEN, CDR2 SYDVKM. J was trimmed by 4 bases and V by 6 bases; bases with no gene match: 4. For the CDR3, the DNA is TGTGCCAGCAGGACAGGGAGTCCAGATACGCAGTATTTT. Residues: CASRTGSPDTQYF.

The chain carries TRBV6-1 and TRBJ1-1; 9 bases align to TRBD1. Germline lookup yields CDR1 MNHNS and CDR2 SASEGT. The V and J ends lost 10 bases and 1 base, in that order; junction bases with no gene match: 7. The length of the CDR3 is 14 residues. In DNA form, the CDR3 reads TGTGCCACAAGGACAGGGGACTGGAACACTGAAGCTTTCTTT. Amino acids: CATRTGDWNTEAFF.